The 27 T cell receptor beta chains given below trace back to one sample, sequenced in a study of Graves' ophthalmopathy and Graves' hyperthyroidism. For repertoire sequencing, the TCR beta CDR3 regions were amplified from RNA transcripts. The library came from an HTBI-primed first-round RT-PCR and a second-round multiplex PCR. TCRdb reprocessed the multiplex PCR reads with MiXCR, giving one entry per CDR3 protein. The profile shows fewer than 650,000 distinct CDR3 sequences, 22% of them singletons. Material for sequencing was peripheral blood. These TCRs come from a woman between 18 and 30 years old with stable Graves' hyperthyroidism. Some clones in this sample may be carry-over from other donors' samples.

Regarding this clonotype: A much bigger clone sits one base away, suggesting this may be a read error. This sequence joins TRBV6-1 and TRBJ1-2; 7 bases agree with TRBD1. The CDR3 is made up of 16 amino acids. After removal of 6 bases from V and 1 base from J, the junction contained 11 bases not matched to a gene. From germline, CDR1 is MNHNS and CDR2 SASEGT. CDR3 nucleotide sequence: TGTGCCAGCAGAGACCCAGCAGGGGGGTTTAACTATGGCTACACCTTC. Protein product: CASRDPAGGFNYGYTF.

This clonotype was counted many times. The chain couples TRBV6-1 to TRBJ2-7; TRBD1 matches 8 bases. J was trimmed by 3 bases and V by 4 bases; bases with no gene match: 2. CDR3 length: 13 amino acids. The germline V gene has CDR1 MNHNS and CDR2 SASEGT. This CDR3 reads CASSAGTGYEQYF. Written as DNA, the CDR3 is TGTGCCAGCAGTGCCGGGACAGGCTACGAGCAGTACTTC.

This clonotype was seen ten or more times. The CDR3 bases are TGTGCCAGCAGTTACTCGGGACAGAGCAATCAGCCCCAGCATTTT. This gives the protein CASSYSGQSNQPQHF. The V and J genes are TRBV6-5 and TRBJ1-5; 7 positions agree with TRBD1. The CDR3 is 15 residues long. Looked up from germline, CDR1 is MNHEY and CDR2 is SVGAGI. V lost 0 bases and J lost 1; bases outside the gene matches: 0.

This clonotype was observed many times. The chain links TRBV18 to TRBJ1-2; 7 bases match TRBD1. J was trimmed by 8 bases and V by 1 base; bases with no gene match: 4. Germline CDR1 KGHSH, CDR2 LQKENI. The CDR3 covers 13 residues. The CDR3 spells CASSPQGANGYTF. CDR3 nucleotides: TGTGCCAGCTCACCACAGGGGGCTAACGGCTACACCTTC. The whole variable domain, remainder taken from reference TRBV18 and TRBJ1-2, is NAGVMQNPRHLVRRRGQEARLRCSPMKGHSHVYWYRQLPEEGLKFMVYLQKENIIDESGMPKERFSAEFPKEGPSILRIQQVVRGDSAAYFCASSPQGANGYTFGSGTRLTVV.

This clonotype was counted at least ten times. V and J are TRBV7-8 and TRBJ2-2, with D hard to call. Germline V gene lookup returns CDR1 SGHVS and CDR2 FQNEAQ. Trimming stripped 3 bases from V and 2 bases from J, with 16 bases between. This CDR3 is built from 17 residues. The CDR3 sequence is CASSFPVREHNTGELFF. The CDR3 DNA reads TGTGCCAGCAGCTTTCCTGTCAGAGAGCATAACACCGGGGAGCTGTTTTTT.

This clonotype was detected ten times or more. The chain links TRBV6-5 to TRBJ1-1; D is unclear. The CDR3 has 15 amino acids. CDR1 MNHEY and CDR2 SVGAGI come from the germline V gene. The V end was cut by 0 bases, the J end by 4 bases, with 12 bases between. CDR3: CASSYSVAEGTEAFF. DNA for the CDR3: TGTGCCAGCAGTTACTCTGTAGCTGAGGGCACTGAAGCTTTCTTT.

This clonotype came up many times. The chain carries TRBV6-1 and TRBJ1-2; TRBD1 aligns across 11 bases. Germline lookup yields CDR1 MNHNS and CDR2 SASEGT. The ends lost 6 bases at V and 5 bases at J; junction bases unmatched: 8. The CDR3 totals 15 residues. This CDR3 reads CASSTGTGGSYGYTF. The CDR3 bases are TGTGCCAGCAGCACCGGGACAGGGGGTTCGTATGGCTACACCTTC.

This clonotype was found many times. This chain links TRBV13 with TRBJ2-2, with a tentative D call TRBD2 (5 bases). V lost 5 bases and J 3 bases, leaving 19 bases between the germline ends. This CDR3 comprises 17 residues. In germline, CDR1 is PRHDT, CDR2 FYEKMQ (reference sequence). The CDR3 DNA reads as TGTGCCAGCAGCCCCACACTAGTTCCTTTCGACACCGGGGAGCTGTTTTTT. Encoded protein: CASSPTLVPFDTGELFF. The variable domain in full, completed from reference TRBV13 and TRBJ2-2, reads AAGVIQSPRHLIKEKRETATLKCYPIPRHDTVYWYQQGPGQDPQFLISFYEKMQSDKGSIPDRFSAQQFSDYHSELNMSSLELGDSALYFCASSPTLVPFDTGELFFGEGSRLTVL.

This clonotype occurred many times. The chain is built from TRBV6-1 and TRBJ2-5, with D maybe TRBD1 (6 bases). The V and J ends lost 6 bases and 5 bases respectively, with 19 bases between them. CDR3 length: 15 residues. Germline lookup yields CDR1 MNHNS and CDR2 SASEGT. The CDR3 here is CASRAGQLRTETQYF. In DNA, the CDR3 is TGTGCCAGCAGAGCCGGACAGTTAAGGACGGAGACCCAGTACTTC.

V usage is TRBV6-1 and J usage is TRBJ2-7, with D maybe TRBD2 (5 bases). This CDR3 has 16 residues. V was cut by 5 bases and J by 0 bases, with 17 bases left in between. The germline gives CDR1 MNHNS, CDR2 SASEGT. CDR3 in amino acids: CASSPSGGWSSYEQYF. In DNA, the CDR3 is TGTGCCAGCAGTCCTTCTGGCGGGTGGAGCTCCTACGAGCAGTACTTC.

This clonotype was counted at least ten times. The chain couples TRBV28 to TRBJ2-7; no clear D gene. V was shortened by 8 bases and J by 5 bases, with 13 bases between the two germline ends. Per germline, CDR1 MDHEN and CDR2 SYDVKM. CDR3 size: 12 residues. In DNA form, the CDR3 reads TGTGCCAGCTTGTCTCAAATACACGAGCAGTACTTC. Translating gives CASLSQIHEQYF.

In its sample, this clonotype was seen many times. The chain recombines TRBV12-3 or TRBV12-4 with TRBJ1-3, with 9 bases that match TRBD1. The CDR3 contains 17 residues. V dropped 4 bases and J dropped 3; count of bases not matched to a gene: 10. This CDR3 reads CASSSDRGLGRGNTIYF. CDR3 DNA: TGTGCCAGCAGTTCCGACAGGGGGTTGGGACGTGGAAACACCATATATTTT.

As for this clonotype: Germline and junction disagree at one end, which may indicate a read error. This sequence joins TRBV29-1 and TRBJ1-1, with D perhaps matching TRBD1 (5 bases). CDR1 SQVTM and CDR2 ANQGSEA come from the germline V gene. The CDR3 is made up of 12 amino acids. CDR3 loop: CSVWGETTEAGF. CDR3 DNA: TGCAGCGTCTGGGGGGAAACGACTGAAGCTGGCTTT.

Only a few counts were recorded for this clonotype. The chain recombines TRBV7-9 with TRBJ2-7; 7 bases align to TRBD1. CDR1 is SEHNR and CDR2 is FQNEAQ in the germline V gene (reference sequence). After removal of 6 bases from V and 4 bases from J, the junction contained 6 bases not matched to a gene. The CDR3 extends over 13 amino acids. As DNA, the CDR3 is TGTGCCAGCAGGTCGGGGACAGAGTACGAGCAGTACTTC. Protein sequence: CASRSGTEYEQYF.

This clonotype appeared many times. The CDR3 nucleotides read TGCGCCAGCAGCTTGGATTCAGCGGGAGGGTACGAGCAGTACTTC. Protein: CASSLDSAGGYEQYF. The gene calls are TRBV5-1 and TRBJ2-7; 10 bases are shared with TRBD2. V trimming: 0 bases; J trimming: 4 bases; junction bases outside the gene matches: 4. The CDR3 runs 15 residues. Germline CDR1 reads SGHRS; CDR2 reads YFSETQ.

This clonotype was observed at least ten times. This chain's CDR3 is CASIPGGTGELFF. DNA of the CDR3: TGCGCCAGCATTCCTGGCGGCACCGGGGAGCTGTTTTTT. The gene calls are TRBV5-1 and TRBJ2-2; D is ambiguous. The length of the CDR3 is 13 residues. The germline gives CDR1 SGHRS, CDR2 YFSETQ. Trimming pared 6 bases from V and 4 bases from J, leaving 10 bases between.

As DNA, the CDR3 is TGCAGTGCTAGAGATCGGCGGGGGGGGGCCACCGGGGAGCTGTTTTTT. Its protein product is CSARDRRGGATGELFF. This rearrangement joins TRBV20-1 to TRBJ2-2, with 9 bases aligning to TRBD2. The CDR3 runs 16 residues. Unmatched junction bases numbered 6, after V lost 0 bases and J lost 4 bases. Per germline, CDR1 DFQATT and CDR2 SNEGSKA (reference sequence).

This clonotype was seen many times. The rearrangement joins TRBV6-2 or TRBV6-3 to TRBJ1-2; D call uncertain. CDR1 is MNHEY, CDR2 SVGEGT, per germline. Trimming took 2 bases from V and 7 from J, leaving 11 bases between them. The CDR3 is 13 amino acids. The CDR3 coding sequence is TGTGCCAGCAGTTACGAAGGGCGGGGTGGCTACACCTTC. It codes for CASSYEGRGGYTF.

The chain couples TRBV27 to TRBJ1-5; D possibly corresponds to TRBD1 (6 bases). Germline values: CDR1 MNHEY, CDR2 SMNVEV (reference sequence). The length of the CDR3 is 14 residues. The ends were cut back, 0 bases at V and 6 bases at J, with 9 bases in the middle. The CDR3 region is CASSLSTGFQPQHF. In DNA form, the CDR3 reads TGTGCCAGCAGTTTATCGACAGGATTTCAGCCCCAGCATTTT.

This clonotype came up many times. The chain recombines TRBV12-3 or TRBV12-4 with TRBJ2-7; D call uncertain. The CDR3 is 11 amino acids. V was cut by 3 bases and J by 7 bases, with 7 bases left in between. CDR3 coding DNA: TGTGCCAGCAGTTTTGCTGGAGAGCAGTACTTC. The encoded protein is CASSFAGEQYF.

This clonotype was seen many times. This sequence joins TRBV6-4 and TRBJ1-2; 11 bases match TRBD1. The CDR3 runs 17 residues. In germline, CDR1 is MRHNA, CDR2 SNTAGT. With V trimmed by 6 bases and J by 6 bases, 15 bases remained unmatched. This chain's CDR3 is CASSESLGQGAIHGYTF. CDR3 DNA sequence: TGTGCCAGCAGCGAGTCACTTGGACAGGGGGCGATTCATGGCTACACCTTC.

This clonotype was counted at least ten times. V is TRBV6-5 and J is TRBJ2-3, with D unresolved. CDR3 length equals 16 residues. Looked up from germline, CDR1 is MNHEY and CDR2 is SVGAGI. With 0 bases removed from V and 2 bases from J, the gap between germline ends came to 12 bases. CDR3 protein: CASSYSVGRDTDTQYF. CDR3 DNA sequence: TGTGCCAGCAGTTACTCCGTCGGTCGCGACACAGATACGCAGTATTTT.

This clonotype came up many times. This chain links TRBV27 with TRBJ2-5; D is unresolved. Looked up from germline, CDR1 is MNHEY and CDR2 is SMNVEV (reference sequence). V lost 11 bases to trimming and J lost 0 bases, with 19 bases between them. This CDR3 has 15 amino acids. The CDR3 is CAPRVGSPYQETQYF. The CDR3 region has the DNA TGTGCCCCCCGAGTCGGGTCCCCGTACCAAGAGACCCAGTACTTC.

The chain carries TRBV30 and TRBJ1-5; D not resolved. The length of the CDR3 is 15 residues. Trimming pared 3 bases from V and 1 base from J, leaving 13 bases between. Germline loops: CDR1 GTSNPN, CDR2 SVGIG (reference sequence). CDR3 protein: CAWRPRYRSNQPQHF. CDR3 nucleotide sequence: TGTGCCTGGAGGCCCAGGTATCGCAGCAATCAGCCCCAGCATTTT.

This clonotype was counted many times. This sequence joins TRBV7-9 and TRBJ1-1; tentatively, D is TRBD1 (6 bases). Per germline, CDR1 SEHNR and CDR2 FQNEAQ (reference sequence). The CDR3 contains 13 residues. The V and J ends lost 5 bases and 8 bases respectively, with 15 bases between them. Here the CDR3 DNA reads TGTGCCAGCAGCGAGGGACACGCGATAGAAGCTTTCTTT. Protein product: CASSEGHAIEAFF.

The chain links TRBV19 to TRBJ2-7; 7 bases match TRBD1. V dropped 3 bases and J dropped 3; count of bases not matched to a gene: 2. The CDR3 spans 13 residues. Germline V lookup: CDR1 LNHDA, CDR2 SQIVND (reference sequence). The CDR3 is CASSMQGVYEQYF. CDR3 sequence (DNA): TGTGCCAGTAGTATGCAGGGGGTCTACGAGCAGTACTTC.

This clonotype was detected ten times or more. This chain connects TRBV6-1 to TRBJ2-7; D remains unclear. CDR1 is MNHNS and CDR2 is SASEGT in the germline V gene. Trimming removed 0 bases at V and 3 bases at J, with 12 bases between. The CDR3 is 15 amino acids. CDR3 nucleotides: TGTGCCAGCAGTGAAGCTCCGAGGATTCACTACGAGCAGTACTTC. It specifies CASSEAPRIHYEQYF.